The 14 T cell receptor beta chains below all came from one sample that was sequenced in a study of blood T cell repertoires in COVID-19. Using immunoSEQ multiplex PCR, the repertoire was profiled, and TCRdb retains in-frame clones only, with some absent. The sample lists about 140,000 clones, around 84% occurring once. Sequenced: peripheral blood. All receptors derive from a human donor in a cohort sampled during active COVID-19.

The chain couples TRBV30 to TRBJ1-6, with TRBD1 matching over 7 bases. CDR3 length: 15 residues. The V and J ends lost 3 bases and 0 bases, in that order; junction bases with no gene match: 2. Germline-derived CDR1 and CDR2 are GTSNPN and SVGIG (reference sequence). The CDR3: CAWSRQGSYNSPLHF. CDR3 DNA sequence: TGTGCCTGGAGCCGACAGGGCTCCTATAATTCACCCCTCCACTTT.

The V call is TRBV7-8, the J call TRBJ1-3; D gene ambiguous. The length of the CDR3 is 14 residues. In germline, CDR1 is SGHVS, CDR2 FQNEAQ. With 4 bases removed from V and 0 bases from J, the gap between germline ends came to 7 bases. This chain's CDR3 is CASSSSGSGNTIYF. CDR3 coding DNA: TGTGCCAGCAGCTCTTCGGGCTCTGGAAACACCATATATTTT.

This chain connects TRBV6-5 to TRBJ1-6; D is unclear. The germline V gene encodes CDR1 MNHEY and CDR2 SVGAGI. The V gene lost 0 bases and the J gene lost 8 bases, with 11 bases spanning the gap. This CDR3 is built from 15 residues. In DNA, the CDR3 is TGTGCCAGCAGTTACTCGGGGAGAGGTGATTCACCCCTCCACTTT. This gives the protein CASSYSGRGDSPLHF.

The V call is TRBV5-1, the J call TRBJ2-1; 7 bases map to TRBD2. CDR1 is SGHRS and CDR2 is YFSETQ in the germline V gene. V lost 4 bases, J lost 4 bases, and 5 bases stayed unmatched. The CDR3 contains 14 residues. CDR3 protein: CASSPGGGYNEQFF. The CDR3 nucleotides are TGCGCCAGCAGCCCGGGGGGAGGGTACAATGAGCAGTTCTTC.

This clone was found once. This chain links TRBV13 with TRBJ1-2; TRBD1 might be the D (5 bases). The CDR3 runs 14 residues. V shed 5 bases and J shed 5 bases, with 15 bases lying between them. Germline loops: CDR1 PRHDT, CDR2 FYEKMQ (reference sequence). The CDR3 DNA is TGTGCCAGCAGCCCCCAGGATCGACAGTATGGCTACACCTTC. Translated: CASSPQDRQYGYTF.

CDR3 nucleotides: TGTGCCAGCAGTGAGACAGGTGACTATGGCTACACCTTC. This encodes CASSETGDYGYTF. The rearrangement joins TRBV6-1 to TRBJ1-2; D is perhaps TRBD1 (6 bases). V was clipped by 3 bases and J by 3 bases, with 8 bases between them. The CDR3 is made up of 13 amino acids. The germline V gene has CDR1 MNHNS and CDR2 SASEGT.

The chain recombines TRBV30 with TRBJ1-5; a possible D gene is TRBD1 (6 bases). This CDR3 spans 13 amino acids. The V gene lost 7 bases and the J gene lost 1 base, with 11 bases spanning the gap. Germline V lookup: CDR1 GTSNPN, CDR2 SVGIG (reference sequence). This CDR3 reads CAFSTGSNQPQHF. The CDR3 DNA sequence: TGTGCCTTTTCGACAGGAAGCAATCAGCCCCAGCATTTT.

The CDR3 sequence: CASSSSYGTSGKTDTQYF. Written as DNA, the CDR3 is TGCGCCAGCAGCTCGTCCTACGGGACTAGCGGGAAGACAGATACGCAGTATTTT. V and J are TRBV5-1 and TRBJ2-3; 13 nucleotides align to TRBD2. The junction had 10 bases not matched to a gene; V was cut back by 3 bases and J by 3 bases. This CDR3 spans 18 amino acids. CDR1 and CDR2 from the germline V gene are SGHRS and YFSETQ. Full variable domain (outside the CDR3, taken from reference TRBV5-1 and TRBJ2-3): KAGVTQTPRYLIKTRGQQVTLSCSPISGHRSVSWYQQTPGQGLQFLFEYFSETQRNKGNFPGRFSGRQFSNSRSEMNVSTLELGDSALYLCASSSSYGTSGKTDTQYFGPGTRLTVL.

The table lists this clone with a few counts. V usage is TRBV5-1 and J usage is TRBJ1-1; D gene uncertain. From germline, CDR1 is SGHRS and CDR2 YFSETQ. V lost 4 bases, J lost 0 bases, and 7 bases lay in between. This CDR3 contains 13 residues. The CDR3 DNA follows: TGCGCCAGCAGCCCAGTCATGAACACTGAAGCTTTCTTT. This sequence encodes CASSPVMNTEAFF.

V gene TRBV28 combines with J gene TRBJ1-6, with 10 nucleotides matching TRBD1. V lost 4 bases, J lost 5 bases, and 2 bases stayed unmatched. Germline V gene data show CDR1 as MDHEN and CDR2 as SYDVKM. The CDR3 covers 15 residues. The CDR3 DNA reads TGTGCCAGCAGTTCGGGACAGGGGAATAATTCACCCCTCCACTTT. Encoded protein: CASSSGQGNNSPLHF.

Comments on this clone: This CDR3 is also generated by other DNA sequences in the sample. The chain joins TRBV28 to TRBJ2-7; 10 bases are a match to TRBD1. Trimming at V came to 4 bases and at J to 2 bases, leaving 2 bases not matched to a gene. The CDR3 is 14 amino acids. CDR1 and CDR2 from the germline V gene are MDHEN and SYDVKM. The CDR3 sequence is CASSSGQGTYEQYF. In DNA form, the CDR3 reads TGTGCCAGCAGTTCGGGACAGGGGACCTACGAGCAGTACTTC.

This chain joins TRBV12-3 or TRBV12-4 and TRBJ2-3; no reliable D call. The CDR3 is 13 residues long. V dropped 6 bases and J dropped 3 bases, with 10 bases sitting between them. The CDR3 DNA reads TGTGCCAGCAGCCCATTCACAACAGATACGCAGTATTTT. It yields the protein CASSPFTTDTQYF.

The rearrangement uses TRBV1 and TRBJ2-2; the table's D call, TRBD2, has no DNA check behind it. TRBV1 is labeled a pseudogene. CDR3 length: 17 residues. The CDR3 region is CTSSQDTEALNTGELFF. For the CDR3, the DNA is TGCACCAGCAGCCAAGATACGGAGGCGCTGAACACCGGGGAGCTGTTTTTT.

The chain recombines TRBV9 with TRBJ2-1, with TRBD2 identical over 8 bases. The length of the CDR3 is 15 residues. Germline CDR1 reads SGDLS; CDR2 reads YYNGEE. V shed 4 bases and J 8 bases; nucleotides not matched to a gene: 11. CDR3 protein: CASSSTPGLVYEQFF. The CDR3 DNA follows: TGTGCCAGCAGCTCAACTCCGGGACTAGTCTATGAGCAGTTCTTC. Supplemented by reference TRBV9 and TRBJ2-1, the full variable domain reads DSGVTQTPKHLITATGQRVTLRCSPRSGDLSVYWYQQSLDQGLQFLIQYYNGEERAKGNILERFSAQQFPDLHSELNLSSLELGDSALYFCASSSTPGLVYEQFFGPGTRLTVL.